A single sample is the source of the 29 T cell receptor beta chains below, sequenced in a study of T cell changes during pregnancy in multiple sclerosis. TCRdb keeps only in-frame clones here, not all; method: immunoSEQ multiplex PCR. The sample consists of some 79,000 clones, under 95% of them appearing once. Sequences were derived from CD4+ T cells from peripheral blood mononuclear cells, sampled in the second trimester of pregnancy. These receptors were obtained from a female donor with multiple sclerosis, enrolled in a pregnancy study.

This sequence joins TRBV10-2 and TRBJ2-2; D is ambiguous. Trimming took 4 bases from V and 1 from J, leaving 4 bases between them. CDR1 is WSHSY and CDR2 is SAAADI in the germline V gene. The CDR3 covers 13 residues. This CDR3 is CASSVRNTGELFF. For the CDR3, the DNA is TGCGCCAGCAGTGTTCGGAACACCGGGGAGCTGTTTTTT.

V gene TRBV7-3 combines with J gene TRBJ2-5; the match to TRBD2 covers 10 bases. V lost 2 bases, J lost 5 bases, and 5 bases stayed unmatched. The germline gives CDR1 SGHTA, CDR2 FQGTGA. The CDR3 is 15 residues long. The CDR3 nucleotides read TGTGCCAGCAGCTTACTAGCGGGGGCCCCGGAGACCCAGTACTTC. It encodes CASSLLAGAPETQYF.

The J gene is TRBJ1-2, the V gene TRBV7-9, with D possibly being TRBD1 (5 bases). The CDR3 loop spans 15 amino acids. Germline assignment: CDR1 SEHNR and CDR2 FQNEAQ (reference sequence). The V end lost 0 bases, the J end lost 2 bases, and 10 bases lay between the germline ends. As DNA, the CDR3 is TGTGCCAGCAGCTTAGCGGAGACAGCCAACTATGGCTACACCTTC. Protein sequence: CASSLAETANYGYTF.

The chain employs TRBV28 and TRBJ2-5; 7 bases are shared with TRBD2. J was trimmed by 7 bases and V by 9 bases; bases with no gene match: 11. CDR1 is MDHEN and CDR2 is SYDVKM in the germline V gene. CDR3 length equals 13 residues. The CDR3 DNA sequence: TGTGCCAGTACCCGGGGGGATTTAGGGACCCAGTACTTC. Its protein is CASTRGDLGTQYF.

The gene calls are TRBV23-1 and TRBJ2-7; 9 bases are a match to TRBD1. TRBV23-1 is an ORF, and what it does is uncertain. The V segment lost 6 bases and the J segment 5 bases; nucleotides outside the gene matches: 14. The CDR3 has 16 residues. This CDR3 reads CASSPGWGTGGHEQYF. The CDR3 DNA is TGCGCCAGCAGCCCGGGGTGGGGAACAGGGGGCCACGAGCAGTACTTC.

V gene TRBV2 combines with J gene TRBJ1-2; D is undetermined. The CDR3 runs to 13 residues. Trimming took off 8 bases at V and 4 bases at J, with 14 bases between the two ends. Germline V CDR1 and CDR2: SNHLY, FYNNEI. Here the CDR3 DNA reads TGTGCCAGCGAGAGTGGCGGGTCCTATGGCTACACCTTC. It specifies CASESGGSYGYTF.

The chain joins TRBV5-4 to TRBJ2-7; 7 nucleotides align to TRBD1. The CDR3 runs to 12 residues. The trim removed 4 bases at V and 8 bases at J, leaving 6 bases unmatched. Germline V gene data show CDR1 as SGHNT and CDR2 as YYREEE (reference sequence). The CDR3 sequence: CASSLLTGKQYF. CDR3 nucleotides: TGTGCCAGCAGCCTCTTGACAGGGAAGCAGTACTTC. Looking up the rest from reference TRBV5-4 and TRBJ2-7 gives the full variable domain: ETGVTQSPTHLIKTRGQQVTLRCSSQSGHNTVSWYQQALGQGPQFIFQYYREEENGRGNFPPRFSGLQFPNYSSELNVNALELDDSALYLCASSLLTGKQYFGPGTRLTVT.

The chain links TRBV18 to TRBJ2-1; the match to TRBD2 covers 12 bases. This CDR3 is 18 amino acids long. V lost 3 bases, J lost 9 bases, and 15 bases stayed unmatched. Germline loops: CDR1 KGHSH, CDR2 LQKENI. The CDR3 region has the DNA TGTGCCAGCTCACCTCTCCCTCGACTAGCGGGAGTGTTGGCTGAGCAGTTCTTC. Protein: CASSPLPRLAGVLAEQFF.

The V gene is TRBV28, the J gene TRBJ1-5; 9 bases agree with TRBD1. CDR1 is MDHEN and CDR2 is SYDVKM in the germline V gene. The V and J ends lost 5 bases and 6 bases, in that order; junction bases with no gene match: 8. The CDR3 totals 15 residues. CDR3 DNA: TGTGCCAGCAGTGTGGGGACAGGGTCGGCTCAGCCCCAGCATTTT. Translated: CASSVGTGSAQPQHF.

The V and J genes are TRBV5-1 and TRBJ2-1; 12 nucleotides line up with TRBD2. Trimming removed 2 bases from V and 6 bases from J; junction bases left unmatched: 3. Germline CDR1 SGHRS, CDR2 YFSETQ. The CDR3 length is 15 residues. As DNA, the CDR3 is TGCGCCAGCAGCTTTGGACTAGCGGGACCCAATGAGCAGTTCTTC. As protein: CASSFGLAGPNEQFF.

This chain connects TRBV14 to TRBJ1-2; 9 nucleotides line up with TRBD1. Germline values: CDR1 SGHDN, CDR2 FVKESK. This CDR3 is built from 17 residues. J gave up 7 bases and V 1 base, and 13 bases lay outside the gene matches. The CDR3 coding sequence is TGTGCCAGCAGCCAAGGGCACAGGGGGCGAAGGGGTGTTGGCTACACCTTC. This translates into CASSQGHRGRRGVGYTF.

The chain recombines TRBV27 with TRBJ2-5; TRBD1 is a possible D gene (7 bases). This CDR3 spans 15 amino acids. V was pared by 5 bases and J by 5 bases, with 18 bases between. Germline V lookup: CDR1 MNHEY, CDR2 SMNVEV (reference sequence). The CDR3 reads CASSSGQARGETQYF. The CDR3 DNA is TGTGCCAGCAGTAGTGGACAGGCCCGGGGGGAGACCCAGTACTTC.

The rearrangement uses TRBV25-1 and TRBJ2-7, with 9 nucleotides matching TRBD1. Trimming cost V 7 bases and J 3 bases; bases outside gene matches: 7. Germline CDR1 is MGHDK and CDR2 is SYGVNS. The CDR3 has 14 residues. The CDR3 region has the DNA TGTGCCAGCACTGCTGGGACAGGGAACTACGAGCAGTACTTC. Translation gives CASTAGTGNYEQYF.

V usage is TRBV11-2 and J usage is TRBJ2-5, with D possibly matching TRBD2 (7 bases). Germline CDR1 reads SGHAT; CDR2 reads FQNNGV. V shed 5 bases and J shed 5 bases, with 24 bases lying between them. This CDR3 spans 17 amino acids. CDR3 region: CASSLRGAGVPQETQYF. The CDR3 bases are TGTGCCAGCAGCCTAAGGGGGGCGGGGGTCCCCCAGGAGACCCAGTACTTC.

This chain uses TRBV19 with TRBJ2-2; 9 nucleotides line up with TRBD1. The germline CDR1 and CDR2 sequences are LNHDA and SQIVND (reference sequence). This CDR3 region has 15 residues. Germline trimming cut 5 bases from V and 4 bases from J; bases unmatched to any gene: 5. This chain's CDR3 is CASSPRQGGTGELFF. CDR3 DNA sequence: TGTGCCAGTAGTCCTCGACAGGGGGGCACCGGGGAGCTGTTTTTT.

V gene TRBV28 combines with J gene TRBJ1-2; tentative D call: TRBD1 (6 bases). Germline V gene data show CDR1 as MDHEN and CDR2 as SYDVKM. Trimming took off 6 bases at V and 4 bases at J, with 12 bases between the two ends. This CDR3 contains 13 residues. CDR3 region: CASSTRGFYGYTF. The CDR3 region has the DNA TGTGCCAGCAGCACGAGGGGGTTCTATGGCTACACCTTC.

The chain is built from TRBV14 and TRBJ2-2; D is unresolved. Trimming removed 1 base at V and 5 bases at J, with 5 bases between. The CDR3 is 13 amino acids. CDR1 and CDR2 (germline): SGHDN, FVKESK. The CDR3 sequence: CASSQVETGELFF. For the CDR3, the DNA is TGTGCCAGCAGCCAAGTTGAGACCGGGGAGCTGTTTTTT.

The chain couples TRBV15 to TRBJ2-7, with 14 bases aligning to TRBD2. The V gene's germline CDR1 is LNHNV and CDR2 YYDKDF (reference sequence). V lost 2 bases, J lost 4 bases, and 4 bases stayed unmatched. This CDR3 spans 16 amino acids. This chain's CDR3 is CATSRSGLAGVYEQYF. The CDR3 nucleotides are TGTGCCACCAGCAGATCGGGACTAGCGGGAGTATACGAGCAGTACTTC. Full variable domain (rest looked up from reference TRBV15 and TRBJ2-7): DAMVIQNPRYQVTQFGKPVTLSCSQTLNHNVMYWYQQKSSQAPKLLFHYYDKDFNNEADTPDNFQSRRPNTSFCFLDIRSPGLGDTAMYLCATSRSGLAGVYEQYFGPGTRLTVT.

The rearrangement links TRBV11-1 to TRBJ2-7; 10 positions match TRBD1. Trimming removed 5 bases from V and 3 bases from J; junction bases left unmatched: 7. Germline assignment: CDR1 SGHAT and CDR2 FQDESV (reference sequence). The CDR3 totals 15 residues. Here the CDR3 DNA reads TGTGCCAGCAGCAAAGGGACAGGGGAGCTCTACGAGCAGTACTTC. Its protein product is CASSKGTGELYEQYF.

The CDR3 nucleotides read TGTGCCAGCAGCCCGACAGGGGGCGCGAGTAAAGAACAGTACTTC. Translated, it gives CASSPTGGASKEQYF. The chain combines TRBV7-3 with TRBJ2-7; TRBD1 matches 10 bases. The CDR3 length is 15 residues. The V and J ends lost 5 bases and 10 bases, in that order; junction bases with no gene match: 14. Germline-derived CDR1 and CDR2 are SGHTA and FQGTGA. The full variable domain, completed using reference TRBV7-3 and TRBJ2-7, is GAGVSQTPSNKVTEKGKYVELRCDPISGHTALYWYRQSLGQGPEFLIYFQGTGAADDSGLPNDRFFAVRPEGSVSTLKIQRTERGDSAVYLCASSPTGGASKEQYFGPGTRLTVT.

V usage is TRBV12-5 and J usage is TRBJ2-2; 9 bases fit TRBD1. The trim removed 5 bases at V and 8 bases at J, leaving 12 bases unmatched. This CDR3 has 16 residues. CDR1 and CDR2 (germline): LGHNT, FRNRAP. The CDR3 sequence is CASGRGQGIILGELFF. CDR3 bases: TGTGCTAGTGGTCGGGGACAGGGTATTATTCTTGGGGAGCTGTTTTTT.

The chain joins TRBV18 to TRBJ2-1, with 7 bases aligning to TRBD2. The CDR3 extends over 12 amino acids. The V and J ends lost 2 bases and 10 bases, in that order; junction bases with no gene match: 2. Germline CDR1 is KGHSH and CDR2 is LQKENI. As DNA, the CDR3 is TGTGCCAGCTCACCAGCGGGAGACGAGCAGTTCTTC. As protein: CASSPAGDEQFF. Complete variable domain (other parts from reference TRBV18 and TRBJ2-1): NAGVMQNPRHLVRRRGQEARLRCSPMKGHSHVYWYRQLPEEGLKFMVYLQKENIIDESGMPKERFSAEFPKEGPSILRIQQVVRGDSAAYFCASSPAGDEQFFGPGTRLTVL.

CDR3 region: CAHGHSYEQYF. The CDR3 nucleotides read TGTGCCCACGGACACTCCTACGAGCAGTACTTC. The rearrangement uses TRBV30 and TRBJ2-7, with TRBD1 as a possible D gene (5 bases). V was cut by 8 bases and J by 0 bases, with 8 bases left in between. Germline values: CDR1 GTSNPN, CDR2 SVGIG (reference sequence). CDR3 size: 11 residues.

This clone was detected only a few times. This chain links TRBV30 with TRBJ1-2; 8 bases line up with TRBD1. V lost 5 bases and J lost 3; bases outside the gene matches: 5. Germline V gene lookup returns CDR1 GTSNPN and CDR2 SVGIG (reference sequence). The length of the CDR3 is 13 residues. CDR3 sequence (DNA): TGTGCCTGGGCCGGGACAGGCTACTATGGCTACACCTTC. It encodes CAWAGTGYYGYTF.

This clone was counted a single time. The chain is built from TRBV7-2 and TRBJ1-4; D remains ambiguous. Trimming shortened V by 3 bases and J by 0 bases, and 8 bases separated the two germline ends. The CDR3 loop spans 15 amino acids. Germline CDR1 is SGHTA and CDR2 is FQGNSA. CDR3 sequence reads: CASSFRSATNEKLFF. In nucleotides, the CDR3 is TGTGCCAGCAGCTTCCGCAGCGCAACTAATGAAAAACTGTTTTTT. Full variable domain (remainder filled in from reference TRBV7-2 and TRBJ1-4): GAGVSQSPSNKVTEKGKDVELRCDPISGHTALYWYRQSLGQGLEFLIYFQGNSAPDKSGLPSDRFSAERTGGSVSTLTIQRTQQEDSAVYLCASSFRSATNEKLFFGSGTQLSVL.

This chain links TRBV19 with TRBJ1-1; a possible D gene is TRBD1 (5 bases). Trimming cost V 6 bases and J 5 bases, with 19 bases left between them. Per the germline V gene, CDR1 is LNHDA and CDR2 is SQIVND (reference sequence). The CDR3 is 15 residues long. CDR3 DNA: TGTGCCAGTAGCAACCCATACCAGGGTGTTACTGAAGCTTTCTTT. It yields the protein CASSNPYQGVTEAFF.

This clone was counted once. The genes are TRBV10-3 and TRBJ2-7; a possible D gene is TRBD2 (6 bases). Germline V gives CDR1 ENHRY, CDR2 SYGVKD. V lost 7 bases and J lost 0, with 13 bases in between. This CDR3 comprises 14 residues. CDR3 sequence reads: CAIKEGYSSYEQYF. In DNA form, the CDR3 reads TGTGCCATCAAGGAGGGGTATAGCTCCTACGAGCAGTACTTC.

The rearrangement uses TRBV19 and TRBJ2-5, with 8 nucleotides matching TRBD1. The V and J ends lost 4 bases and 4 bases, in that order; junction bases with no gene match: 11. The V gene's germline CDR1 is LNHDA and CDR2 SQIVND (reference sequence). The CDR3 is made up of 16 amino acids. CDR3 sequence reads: CASSTPTRTGRETQYF. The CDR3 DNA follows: TGTGCCAGTAGTACCCCCACCAGGACAGGGAGAGAGACCCAGTACTTC.

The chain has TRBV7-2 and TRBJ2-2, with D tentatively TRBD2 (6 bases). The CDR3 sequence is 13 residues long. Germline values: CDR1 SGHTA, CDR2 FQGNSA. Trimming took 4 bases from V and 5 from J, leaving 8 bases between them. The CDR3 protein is CASSSTRTGELFF. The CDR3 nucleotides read TGTGCCAGCAGCTCGACTAGGACCGGGGAGCTGTTTTTT. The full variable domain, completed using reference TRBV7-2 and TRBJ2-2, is GAGVSQSPSNKVTEKGKDVELRCDPISGHTALYWYRQSLGQGLEFLIYFQGNSAPDKSGLPSDRFSAERTGGSVSTLTIQRTQQEDSAVYLCASSSTRTGELFFGEGSRLTVL.